This T cell receptor beta chain was identified in a study of regulatory and conventional T cells in RAG deficiency. General study results and limits: Treg unique TCR beta sequences were approximately 100-fold fewer in Omenn syndrome and CID/AS patients than controls. Shannon entropy was markedly lower and Simpson indices higher in RAG-deficient patients than control T-cell subsets. These Omenn syndrome Treg sorts may hold peripherally activated cells instead.

TCRdb keeps only in-frame clones here, not all; method: immunoSEQ multiplex PCR. The data contain roughly 11,000 clones, around 94% of them singletons. Regulatory T cells were sorted from blood as CD4+ CD25-high CD127-low cells. This CDR3 contains 13 residues. CDR1 is MNHEY and CDR2 is SMNVEV in the germline V gene (reference sequence). V gave up 6 bases and J gave up 6 bases; unmatched junction bases: 4. With regard to this clone: The antigen remains undetermined.

The data also belong to a second study, concerning regulatory T cells. From that second work: Primers: 52 TRBV forward and 13 TRBJ reverse. Regulatory T cells showed the strongest V-J pair restriction and V/J gene skewing among patient repertoires.

This chain connects TRBV27 to TRBJ2-3; 9 bases line up with TRBD2. Sample: CD127- CD25+ CD4+ Tregs sorted from blood. The sequence was obtained from a human donor in good health. The CDR3 DNA reads TGTGCCAGCAGGGCTAGCGGGGCCGATACGCAGTATTTT. It specifies CASRASGADTQYF.